This T cell receptor beta chain was sequenced for a study of T cells in Graves' hyperthyroidism and ophthalmopathy. RNA transcripts provided the source from which TCR beta CDR3 regions were amplified. TCR CDR3 regions were first amplified by RT-PCR with HTBI primers. One entry per CDR3 protein, called by TCRdb with MiXCR from the multiplex PCR reads. Among a few hundred thousand distinct CDR3 sequences listed, under 15% were seen once. The sample holds many counts of this clonotype. V trimming: 5 bases; J trimming: 3 bases; junction bases outside the gene matches: 11. The CDR3 contains 17 residues. Germline V gene lookup returns CDR1 SGHNT and CDR2 YENEEA.

The source of this sequence is a woman younger than 35 with Graves' hyperthyroidism. This chain uses TRBV11-3 with TRBJ1-2, with 11 bases that match TRBD1. Sequencing used blood. CDR3 nucleotide sequence: TGTGCCAGCAGCCTCCGGGACAGGGGGACCGTTTACTATGGCTACACCTTC. Residues: CASSLRDRGTVYYGYTF. The complete variable domain, with remaining parts taken from reference TRBV11-3 and TRBJ1-2, reads EAGVVQSPRYKIIEKKQPVAFWCNPISGHNTLYWYLQNLGQGPELLIRYENEEAVDDSQLPKDRFSAERLKGVDSTLKIQPAELGDSAVYLCASSLRDRGTVYYGYTFGSGTRLTVV.